The present entry profiles one TCR beta chain with its context. Germline V lookup: CDR1 SGHAT, CDR2 FQNNGV. V shed 5 bases and J shed 0 bases, with 14 bases lying between them. The CDR3 length is 16 residues. This sample is part of a study of blood T cell repertoires in COVID-19. TCRdb keeps only in-frame clones here, not all; method: immunoSEQ multiplex PCR. This table has 150,000 or so clones, around 87% appearing once. Sequencing input: peripheral blood. The chain couples TRBV11-2 to TRBJ2-1; perhaps TRBD2 as D (6 bases). The sequence was obtained from an older man with acute or convalescent COVID-19. CDR3 amino acids: CASSTWSGSSYNEQFF. CDR3 bases: TGTGCCAGCAGCACCTGGTCCGGGAGCTCCTACAATGAGCAGTTCTTC.